The 9 T cell receptor beta chains in this list originate from one sample, sequenced in a study of cytomegalovirus exposure and HLA in healthy donors. Profiled with immunoSEQ multiplex PCR; TCRdb holds only in-frame clones, not every one. The table includes 110,000 to 150,000 clones, 80% to 90% detected once. The sequenced sample was PBMCs. The origin of the receptors is a woman under 40 in good health and CMV-seronegative.

V usage is TRBV6-4 and J usage is TRBJ2-7, with a possible D match to TRBD1 (5 bases). V lost 9 bases and J lost 4, with 13 bases in between. Looked up from germline, CDR1 is MRHNA and CDR2 is SNTAGT. The CDR3 spans 12 residues. The CDR3 protein is CARQLRVYEQYF. The CDR3 DNA reads TGTGCCAGGCAACTCAGGGTTTACGAGCAGTACTTC.

This chain connects TRBV29-1 to TRBJ2-3; a weak D match, TRBD1 (6 bases). The V gene's germline CDR1 is SQVTM and CDR2 ANQGSEA. This CDR3 spans 12 amino acids. V shed 3 bases and J shed 5 bases, with 9 bases lying between them. The CDR3: CSVDQGIDTQYF. DNA for the CDR3: TGCAGCGTTGATCAGGGGATAGATACGCAGTATTTT.

The chain joins TRBV10-3 to TRBJ1-2; the D gene is possibly TRBD1 (6 bases). From germline, CDR1 is ENHRY and CDR2 SYGVKD. V was shortened by 3 bases and J by 8 bases, with 16 bases between the two germline ends. The CDR3 has 14 amino acids. Written as DNA, the CDR3 is TGTGCCATCAGTGATGAGGTCACAGGGCCAGGCTACACCTTC. Translation gives CAISDEVTGPGYTF.

The V gene is TRBV6-5, the J gene TRBJ1-2; maybe TRBD1 (5 bases). V lost 0 bases to trimming and J lost 1 base, with 9 bases between them. The CDR3 runs to 15 residues. Germline V gene lookup returns CDR1 MNHEY and CDR2 SVGAGI. CDR3 nucleotides: TGTGCCAGCAGTTACTCCGGGACTGTTAACTATGGCTACACCTTC. Residues: CASSYSGTVNYGYTF.

V usage is TRBV9 and J usage is TRBJ2-7; TRBD1 might be the D (6 bases). CDR1 and CDR2 from the germline V gene are SGDLS and YYNGEE. Trimming stripped 3 bases from V and 3 bases from J, with 13 bases between. CDR3 length: 14 amino acids. The CDR3 loop is CASSGAGTNYEQYF. DNA for the CDR3: TGTGCCAGCAGCGGGGCCGGGACAAACTACGAGCAGTACTTC.

This chain uses TRBV28 with TRBJ2-2; 8 bases fit TRBD2. The ends lost 7 bases at V and 5 bases at J; junction bases unmatched: 6. Germline V gene data show CDR1 as MDHEN and CDR2 as SYDVKM. The CDR3 is made up of 14 amino acids. The CDR3 sequence is CASTPGGGTGELFF. For the CDR3, the DNA is TGTGCCAGCACCCCCGGGGGGGGAACCGGGGAGCTGTTTTTT.

The rearrangement uses TRBV5-5 and TRBJ2-1, with 8 nucleotides matching TRBD1. This CDR3 has 16 amino acids. V was clipped by 0 bases and J by 2 bases; unmatched bases: 4. Looked up from germline, CDR1 is SGHKS and CDR2 is YYEKEE (reference sequence). The CDR3 DNA reads as TGTGCCAGCAGCTTGGAAGGACAGGGCACCTACAATGAGCAGTTCTTC. It is translated as CASSLEGQGTYNEQFF.

This clone has more than one count but fewer than ten. The V call is TRBV6-1, the J call TRBJ2-7; D is unclear. In germline, CDR1 is MNHNS, CDR2 SASEGT. V was shortened by 7 bases and J by 2 bases, with 9 bases between the two germline ends. This CDR3 is 12 amino acids long. CDR3 in amino acids: CASNRQTYEQYF. CDR3 DNA: TGTGCCAGCAACAGACAAACCTACGAGCAGTACTTC.

The V gene is TRBV10-1, the J gene TRBJ2-7, with D possibly TRBD2 on 6 matching bases. The CDR3 has 11 residues. Between the trimmed V and J ends, which lost 8 bases and 4 bases, there was a span of 9 bases. The germline V gene encodes CDR1 WNHNN and CDR2 SYGVQD (reference sequence). CDR3 in DNA: TGCGCCAGCCTTGCGGGGTACGAGCAGTACTTC. It specifies CASLAGYEQYF.